These 7 T cell receptor beta chains were sequenced from one sample in a study of cytomegalovirus exposure and HLA in healthy donors. The study ran its PCR with 60 Vbeta and 13 Jbeta primers. Profiling relied on immunoSEQ multiplex PCR, and the TCRdb table lists in-frame clones only, not all of them. Of around 87,000 clones listed, roughly 80% are singletons. Sequences were obtained from PBMCs. Source of these receptors: a girl aged 2-10 years in good health and CMV-seropositive.

The V and J genes are TRBV5-6 and TRBJ1-2, with 8 bases aligning to TRBD1. The germline CDR1 and CDR2 sequences are SGHDT and YYEEEE. The CDR3 runs to 17 residues. V shed 4 bases, J shed 0 bases, and the junction held 11 bases outside the gene matches. CDR3 loop: CASSQFADRGANYGYTF. For the CDR3, the DNA is TGTGCCAGCAGCCAATTCGCAGACAGGGGAGCTAACTATGGCTACACCTTC.

The V gene is TRBV15, the J gene TRBJ1-4, with 8 bases aligning to TRBD1. CDR1 and CDR2 from the germline V gene are LNHNV and YYDKDF (reference sequence). With 0 bases clipped from V and 5 bases from J, the junction kept 2 bases outside the gene matches. The CDR3 contains 15 residues. CDR3 nucleotides: TGTGCCACCAGCAGAGAGGGGACAGGAAATGAAAAACTGTTTTTT. The encoded protein is CATSREGTGNEKLFF.

This sequence joins TRBV19 and TRBJ2-7; 9 bases agree with TRBD2. The germline V gene encodes CDR1 LNHDA and CDR2 SQIVND (reference sequence). The CDR3 sequence is 14 residues long. V dropped 5 bases and J dropped 3; count of bases not matched to a gene: 5. The CDR3 bases are TGTGCCAGTAGTGTTAGCGGGAGCTACTACGAGCAGTACTTC. Its translation is CASSVSGSYYEQYF.

This rearrangement joins TRBV28 to TRBJ1-2, with 7 nucleotides matching TRBD1. The CDR3 totals 12 residues. J gave up 8 bases and V 4 bases, and 4 bases lay outside the gene matches. Per germline, CDR1 MDHEN and CDR2 SYDVKM. The CDR3 loop reads CASSSGGRGYTF. The DNA for the CDR3 is TGTGCCAGCAGTTCAGGGGGAAGGGGCTACACCTTC.

The chain combines TRBV7-6 with TRBJ1-6; D is ambiguous. V was shortened by 1 base and J by 10 bases, with 11 bases between the two germline ends. The germline V gene encodes CDR1 SGHVS and CDR2 FNYEAQ. This CDR3 comprises 14 residues. CDR3 loop: CASSLDSGASPLHF. The CDR3 nucleotides are TGTGCCAGCAGCTTAGATTCGGGTGCGTCACCCCTCCACTTT. Full variable domain (remainder filled in from reference TRBV7-6 and TRBJ1-6): GAGVSQSPRYKVTKRGQDVALRCDPISGHVSLYWYRQALGQGPEFLTYFNYEAQQDKSGLPNDRFSAERPEGSISTLTIQRTEQRDSAMYRCASSLDSGASPLHFGNGTRLTVT.

This chain uses TRBV7-9 with TRBJ1-1; D uncertain. Between the trimmed V and J ends, which lost 1 base and 3 bases, there was a span of 15 bases. The V gene's germline CDR1 is SEHNR and CDR2 FQNEAQ (reference sequence). The CDR3 is 16 residues long. CDR3 sequence: CASSLGAGRVHTEAFF. The CDR3 DNA follows: TGTGCCAGCAGCTTAGGCGCCGGGCGGGTTCACACTGAAGCTTTCTTT.

Regarding this clone: Sequence at one end of the junction differs from germline and may be a read error. V is TRBV19 and J is TRBJ1-1, with TRBD1 matching 8 bases. Germline values: CDR1 LNHDA, CDR2 SQIVND (reference sequence). The CDR3 sequence is 16 residues long. CDR3 residues: CASSLDRGPVNTEAFF. The CDR3 nucleotides read TGTGCCAGTAGTCTAGACAGGGGACCAGTTAACACTGAAGCTTTCTTT.